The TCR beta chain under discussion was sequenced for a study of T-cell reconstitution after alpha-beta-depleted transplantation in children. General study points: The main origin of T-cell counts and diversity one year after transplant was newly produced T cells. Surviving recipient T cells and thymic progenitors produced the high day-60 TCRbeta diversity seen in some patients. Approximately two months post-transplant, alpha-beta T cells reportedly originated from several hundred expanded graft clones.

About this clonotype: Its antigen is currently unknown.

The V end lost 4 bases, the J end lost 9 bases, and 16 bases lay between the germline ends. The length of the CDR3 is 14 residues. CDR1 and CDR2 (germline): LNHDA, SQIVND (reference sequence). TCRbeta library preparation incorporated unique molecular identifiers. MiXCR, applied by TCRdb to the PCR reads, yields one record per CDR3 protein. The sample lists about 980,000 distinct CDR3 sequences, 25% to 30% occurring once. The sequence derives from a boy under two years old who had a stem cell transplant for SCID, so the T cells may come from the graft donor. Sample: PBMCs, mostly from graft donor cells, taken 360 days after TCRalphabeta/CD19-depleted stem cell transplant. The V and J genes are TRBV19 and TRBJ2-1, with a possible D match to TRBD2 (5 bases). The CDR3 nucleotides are TGTGCCAGTAGTACCAGGAGAAGGGAGATTGAGCAGTTCTTC. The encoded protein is CASSTRRREIEQFF.